This entry describes one TCR beta chain. The data originate from a study of PD-L1 blockade in urothelial cancer. Study in general: At 6 weeks and at 3 weeks (second dose) after treatment start, blood was analyzed.

Here immunoSEQ multiplex PCR was the method, and the copy in TCRdb shows in-frame clones only, minus some. The table lists 40,000 or so clones, roughly 80% of them singletons, with 2.5% to 3% in the top ten. This TCR came from a man between 65 and 85 years old with urothelial cancer. The sample was PBMCs, taken around atezolizumab (anti-PD-L1) treatment.

The CDR3 reads CASGLVSTGPGNTIYF. The CDR3 coding sequence is TGTGCTAGTGGTTTGGTATCTACAGGTCCTGGAAACACCATATATTTT. V is TRBV12-5 and J is TRBJ1-3; D possibly corresponds to TRBD1 (5 bases). The CDR3 length is 16 residues. The ends were cut back, 0 bases at V and 2 bases at J, with 11 bases in the middle. Germline V gives CDR1 LGHNT, CDR2 FRNRAP. Supplemented by reference TRBV12-5 and TRBJ1-3, the full variable domain reads DARVTQTPRHKVTEMGQEVTMRCQPILGHNTVFWYRQTMMQGLELLAYFRNRAPLDDSGMPKDRFSAEMPDATLATLKIQPSEPRDSAVYFCASGLVSTGPGNTIYFGEGSWLTVV.